The entry that follows covers one TCR beta chain sequence. Its antigen is not known. With 1 base removed from V and 0 bases from J, the gap between germline ends came to 7 bases. The germline V gene encodes CDR1 MNHNS and CDR2 SASEGT. The CDR3 runs to 14 residues. These data are taken from a study of cytomegalovirus exposure and HLA in healthy donors. In the study overall: Among the roughly 400 genotyped donors, 70% to 85% were placed in the Caucasian-associated ancestry cluster.

Study-wide findings and caveats: TCR beta sequences reportedly predicted the HLA-A and HLA-B alleles of most subjects accurately. TCR beta chain V- and J-gene trimming was linked, in a later analysis, to a missense variant in DCLRE1C. A later analysis associated 15,000 to 20,000 TCR beta sequences with HLA alleles at a 0.05 false discovery rate.

Vbeta (60) and Jbeta (13) primers were used in the PCR. Assay used: immunoSEQ multiplex PCR; TCRdb lists only in-frame clones, some missing. The sample's table shows about 42,000 clones. The TCR comes from a man younger than 40 in good health and CMV-seronegative. J is TRBJ2-7 and V is TRBV6-1, with D tentatively TRBD1 (5 bases). The specimen sequenced was PBMCs. DNA of the CDR3: TGTGCCAGCAGTGAAGGGGGCCTCTCCTACGAGCAGTACTTC. This sequence encodes CASSEGGLSYEQYF.